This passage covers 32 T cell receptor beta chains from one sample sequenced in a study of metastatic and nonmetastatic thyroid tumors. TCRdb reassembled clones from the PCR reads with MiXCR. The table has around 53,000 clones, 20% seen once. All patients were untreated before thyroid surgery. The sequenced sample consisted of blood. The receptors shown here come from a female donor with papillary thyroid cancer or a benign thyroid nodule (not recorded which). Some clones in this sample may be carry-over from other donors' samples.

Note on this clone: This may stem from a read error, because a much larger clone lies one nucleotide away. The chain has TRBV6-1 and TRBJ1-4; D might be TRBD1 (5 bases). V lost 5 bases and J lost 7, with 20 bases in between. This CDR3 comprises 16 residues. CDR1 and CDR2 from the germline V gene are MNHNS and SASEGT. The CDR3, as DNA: TGTGCCAGCAGTCAATCCATTGGGGGGGAGGTTGAAAAACTGTTTTTT. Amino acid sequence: CASSQSIGGEVEKLFF.

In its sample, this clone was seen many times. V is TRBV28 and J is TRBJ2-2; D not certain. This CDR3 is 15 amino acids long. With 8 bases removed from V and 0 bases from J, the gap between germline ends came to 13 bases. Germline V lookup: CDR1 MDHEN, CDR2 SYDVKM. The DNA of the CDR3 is TGTGCCAGCGGGTTGCAGAGAACGAACACCGGGGAGCTGTTTTTT. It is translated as CASGLQRTNTGELFF. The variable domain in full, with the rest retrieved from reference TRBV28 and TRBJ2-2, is DVKVTQSSRYLVKRTGEKVFLECVQDMDHENMFWYRQDPGLGLRLIYFSYDVKMKEKGDIPEGYSVSREKKERFSLILESASTNQTSMYLCASGLQRTNTGELFFGEGSRLTVL.

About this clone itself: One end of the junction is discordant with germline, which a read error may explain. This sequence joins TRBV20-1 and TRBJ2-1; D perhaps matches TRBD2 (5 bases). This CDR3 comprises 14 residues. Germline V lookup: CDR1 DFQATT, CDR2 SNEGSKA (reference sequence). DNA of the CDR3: TGCAGTCCTAGACTACCGGGATTCTACAATGAGCAGTTCTTC. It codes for CSPRLPGFYNEQFF.

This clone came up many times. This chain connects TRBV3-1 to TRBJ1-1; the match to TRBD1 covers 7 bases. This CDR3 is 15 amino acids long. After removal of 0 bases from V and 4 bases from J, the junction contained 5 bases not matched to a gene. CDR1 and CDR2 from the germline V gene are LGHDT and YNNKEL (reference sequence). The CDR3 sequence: CASSQDRGMITEAFF. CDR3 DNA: TGTGCCAGCAGCCAAGACAGGGGGATGATCACTGAAGCTTTCTTT.

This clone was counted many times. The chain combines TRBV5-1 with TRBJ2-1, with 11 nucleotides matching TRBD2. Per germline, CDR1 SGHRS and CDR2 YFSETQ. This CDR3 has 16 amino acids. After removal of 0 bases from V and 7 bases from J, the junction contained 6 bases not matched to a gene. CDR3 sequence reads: CASSLATSGSRNEQFF. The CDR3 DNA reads TGCGCCAGCAGCTTGGCAACTAGCGGGAGTAGAAATGAGCAGTTCTTC.

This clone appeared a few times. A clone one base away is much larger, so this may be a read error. CDR3 coding DNA: TGTGCCAGCAGCTACTTGGCGGGCCCCCCCTTCTTC. Residues: CASSYLAGPPFF. The V call is TRBV7-9, the J call TRBJ2-1, with a possible D match to TRBD2 (5 bases). Trimming removed 4 bases from V and 16 bases from J, with 17 bases in between. The CDR3 totals 12 residues. Looked up from germline, CDR1 is SEHNR and CDR2 is FQNEAQ (reference sequence).

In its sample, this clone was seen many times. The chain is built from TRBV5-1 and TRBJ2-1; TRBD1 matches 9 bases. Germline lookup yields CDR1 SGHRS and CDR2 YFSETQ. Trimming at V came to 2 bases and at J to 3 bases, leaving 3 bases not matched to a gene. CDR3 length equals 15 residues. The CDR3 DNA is TGCGCCAGCAGCTTCGACAGGGGGAACTACAATGAGCAGTTCTTC. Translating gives CASSFDRGNYNEQFF.

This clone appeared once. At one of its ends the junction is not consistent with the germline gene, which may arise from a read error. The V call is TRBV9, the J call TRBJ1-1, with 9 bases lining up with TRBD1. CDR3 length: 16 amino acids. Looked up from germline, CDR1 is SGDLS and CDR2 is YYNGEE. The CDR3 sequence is CASSEGGQGTNTDAFF. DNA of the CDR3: TGTGCCAGCAGCGAAGGTGGACAGGGGACGAACACTGATGCTTTCTTT.

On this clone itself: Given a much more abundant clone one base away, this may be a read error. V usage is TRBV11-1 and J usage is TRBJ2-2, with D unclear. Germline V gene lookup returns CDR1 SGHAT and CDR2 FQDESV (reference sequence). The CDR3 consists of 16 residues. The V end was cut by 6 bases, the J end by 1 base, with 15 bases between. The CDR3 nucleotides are TGTGCCAGCAGTCCACAAAGTCTTTTGAACACCGGGGAGCTGTTTTTT. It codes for CASSPQSLLNTGELFF.

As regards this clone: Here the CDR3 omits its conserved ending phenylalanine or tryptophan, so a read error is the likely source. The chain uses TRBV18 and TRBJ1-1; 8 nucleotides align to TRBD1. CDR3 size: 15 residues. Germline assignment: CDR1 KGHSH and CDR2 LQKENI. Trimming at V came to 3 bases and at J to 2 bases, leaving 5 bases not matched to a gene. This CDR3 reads CASSPGQGGNTEAFV. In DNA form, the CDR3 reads TGTGCCAGCTCACCCGGACAGGGAGGCAACACTGAAGCTTTCGTT.

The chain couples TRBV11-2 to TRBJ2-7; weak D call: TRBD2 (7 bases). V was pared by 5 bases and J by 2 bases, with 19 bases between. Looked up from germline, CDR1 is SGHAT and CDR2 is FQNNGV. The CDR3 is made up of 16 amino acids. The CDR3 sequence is CASSQGWGLSTYEQYF. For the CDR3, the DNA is TGTGCCAGCAGCCAGGGGTGGGGACTATCGACCTACGAGCAGTACTTC.

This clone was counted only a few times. CDR3 amino acids: CASTTSGSEQYF. In nucleotides, the CDR3 is TGTGCCAGCACGACTAGCGGGAGCGAGCAGTACTTC. The chain combines TRBV6-1 with TRBJ2-7, with 12 bases identical to TRBD2. CDR1 MNHNS and CDR2 SASEGT come from the germline V gene. The CDR3 extends over 12 amino acids. The V segment lost 7 bases and the J segment 6 bases; nucleotides outside the gene matches: 1.

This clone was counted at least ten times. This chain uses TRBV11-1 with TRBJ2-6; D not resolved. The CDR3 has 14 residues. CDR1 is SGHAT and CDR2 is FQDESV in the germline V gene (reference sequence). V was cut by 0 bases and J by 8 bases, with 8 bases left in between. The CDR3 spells CASSLARRTNVLTF. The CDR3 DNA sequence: TGTGCCAGCAGCTTAGCGCGACGTACCAACGTCCTGACTTTC.

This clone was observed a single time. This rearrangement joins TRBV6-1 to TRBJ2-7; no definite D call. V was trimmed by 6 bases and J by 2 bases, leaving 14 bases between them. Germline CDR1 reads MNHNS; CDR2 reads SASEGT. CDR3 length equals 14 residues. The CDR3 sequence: CASSPDSTAYEQYF. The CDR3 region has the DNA TGTGCCAGCAGCCCTGACTCTACGGCCTACGAGCAGTACTTC.

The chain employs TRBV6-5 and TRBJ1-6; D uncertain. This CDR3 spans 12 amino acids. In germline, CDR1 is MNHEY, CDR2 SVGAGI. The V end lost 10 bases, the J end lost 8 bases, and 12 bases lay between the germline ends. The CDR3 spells CAITYWDSPLHF. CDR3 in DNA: TGTGCCATCACTTACTGGGATTCACCCCTCCACTTT.

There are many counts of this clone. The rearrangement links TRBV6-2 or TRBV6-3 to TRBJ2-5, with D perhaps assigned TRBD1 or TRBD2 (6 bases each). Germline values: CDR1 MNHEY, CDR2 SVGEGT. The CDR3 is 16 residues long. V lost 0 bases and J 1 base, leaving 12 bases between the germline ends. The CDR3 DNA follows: TGTGCCAGCAGTTACTCAGGGGGGCCCTCCCAAGAGACCCAGTACTTC. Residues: CASSYSGGPSQETQYF.

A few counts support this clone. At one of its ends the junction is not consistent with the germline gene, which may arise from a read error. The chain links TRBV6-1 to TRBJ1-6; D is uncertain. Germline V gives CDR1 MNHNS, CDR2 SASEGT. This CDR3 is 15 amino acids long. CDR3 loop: CANSEVRKRDSPLHF. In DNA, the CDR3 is TGTGCCAACAGTGAGGTTCGAAAGAGGGATTCACCCCTCCACTTT.

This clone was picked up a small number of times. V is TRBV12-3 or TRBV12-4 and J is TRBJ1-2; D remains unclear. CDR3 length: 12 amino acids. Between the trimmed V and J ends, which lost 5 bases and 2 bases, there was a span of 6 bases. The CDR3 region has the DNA TGTGCCAGCAGTCCCTTCAACTATGGCTACACCTTC. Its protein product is CASSPFNYGYTF.

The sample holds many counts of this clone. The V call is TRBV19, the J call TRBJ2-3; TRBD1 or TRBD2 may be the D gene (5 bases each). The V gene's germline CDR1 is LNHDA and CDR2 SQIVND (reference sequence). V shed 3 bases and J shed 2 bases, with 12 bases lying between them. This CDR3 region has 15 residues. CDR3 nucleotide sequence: TGTGCCAGTAGTATGATCGGGGCTGACACAGATACGCAGTATTTT. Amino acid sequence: CASSMIGADTDTQYF.

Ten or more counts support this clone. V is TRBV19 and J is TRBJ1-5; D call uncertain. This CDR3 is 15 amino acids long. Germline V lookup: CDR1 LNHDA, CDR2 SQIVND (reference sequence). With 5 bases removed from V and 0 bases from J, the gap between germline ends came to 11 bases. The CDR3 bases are TGTGCCAGTAGTGGCCCCCCGGTTAGCAATCAGCCCCAGCATTTT. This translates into CASSGPPVSNQPQHF.

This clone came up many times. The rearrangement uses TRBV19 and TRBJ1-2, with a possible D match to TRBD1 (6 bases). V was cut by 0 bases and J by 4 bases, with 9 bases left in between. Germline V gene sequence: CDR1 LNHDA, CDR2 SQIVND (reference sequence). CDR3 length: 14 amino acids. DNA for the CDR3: TGTGCCAGTAGTATAGACGGGGGCGGCTATGGCTACACCTTC. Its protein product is CASSIDGGGYGYTF.

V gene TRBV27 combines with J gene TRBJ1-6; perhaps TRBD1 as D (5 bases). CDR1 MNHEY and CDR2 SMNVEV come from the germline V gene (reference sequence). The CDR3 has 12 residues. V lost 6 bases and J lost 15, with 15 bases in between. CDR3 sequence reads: CASRDTSRRLHF. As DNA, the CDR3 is TGTGCCAGCAGGGACACATCTAGGCGCCTCCACTTT.

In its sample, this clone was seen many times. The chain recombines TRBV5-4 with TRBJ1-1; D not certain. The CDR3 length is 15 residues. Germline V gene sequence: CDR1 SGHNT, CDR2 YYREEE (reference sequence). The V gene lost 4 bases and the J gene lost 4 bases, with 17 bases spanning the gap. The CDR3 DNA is TGTGCCAGCAGCCGGTCTACGCGGACGCGCACTGAAGCTTTCTTT. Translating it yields CASSRSTRTRTEAFF.

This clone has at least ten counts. The CDR3, as DNA: TGTGCCAGCACTCTAGACGGCCCGGGAGATACGCAGTATTTT. Translated: CASTLDGPGDTQYF. The chain is built from TRBV12-3 or TRBV12-4 and TRBJ2-3; D ambiguous. V gave up 7 bases and J gave up 5 bases, with 16 bases separating them. The CDR3 covers 14 residues.

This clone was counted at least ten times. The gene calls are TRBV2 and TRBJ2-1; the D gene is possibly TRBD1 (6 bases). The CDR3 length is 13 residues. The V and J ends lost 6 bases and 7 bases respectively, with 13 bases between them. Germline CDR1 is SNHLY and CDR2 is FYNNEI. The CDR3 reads CASRRQDSNEQFF. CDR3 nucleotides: TGTGCCAGCAGGAGACAGGACTCGAATGAGCAGTTCTTC.

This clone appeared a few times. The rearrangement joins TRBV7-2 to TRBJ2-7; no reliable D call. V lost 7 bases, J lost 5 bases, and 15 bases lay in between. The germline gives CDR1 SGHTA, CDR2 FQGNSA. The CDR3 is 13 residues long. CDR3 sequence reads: CASTLVLANEQYF. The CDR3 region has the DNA TGTGCCAGCACCTTGGTACTCGCGAACGAGCAGTACTTC.

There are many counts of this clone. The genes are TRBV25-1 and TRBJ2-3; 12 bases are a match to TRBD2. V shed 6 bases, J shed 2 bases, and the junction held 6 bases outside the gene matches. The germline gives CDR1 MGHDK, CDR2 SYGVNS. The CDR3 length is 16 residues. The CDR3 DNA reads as TGTGCCAGCAGATGGGGACTAGCGGGTTCCACAGATACGCAGTATTTT. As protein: CASRWGLAGSTDTQYF. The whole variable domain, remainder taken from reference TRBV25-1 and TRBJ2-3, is EADIYQTPRYLVIGTGKKITLECSQTMGHDKMYWYQQDPGMELHLIHYSYGVNSTEKGDLSSESTVSRIRTEHFPLTLESARPSHTSQYLCASRWGLAGSTDTQYFGPGTRLTVL.

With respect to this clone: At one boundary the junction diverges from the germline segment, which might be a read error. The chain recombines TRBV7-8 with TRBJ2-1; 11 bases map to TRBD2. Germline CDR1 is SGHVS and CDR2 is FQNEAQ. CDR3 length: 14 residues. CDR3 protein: CASSRGTSGAVQFF. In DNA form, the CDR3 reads TGTGCGAGCAGCAGAGGGACTAGCGGAGCGGTGCAGTTCTTC.

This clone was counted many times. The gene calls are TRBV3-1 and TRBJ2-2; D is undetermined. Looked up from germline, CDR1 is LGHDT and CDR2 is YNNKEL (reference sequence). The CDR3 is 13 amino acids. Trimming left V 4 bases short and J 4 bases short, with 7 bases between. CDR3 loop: CASSLKGTGELFF. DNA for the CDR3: TGTGCCAGCAGCCTTAAGGGCACCGGGGAGCTGTTTTTT.

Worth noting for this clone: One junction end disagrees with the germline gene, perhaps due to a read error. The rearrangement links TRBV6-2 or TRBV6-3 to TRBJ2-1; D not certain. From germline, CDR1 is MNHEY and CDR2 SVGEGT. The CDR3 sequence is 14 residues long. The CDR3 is CASSRPGLGNEHFF. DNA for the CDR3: TGTGCCAGCAGCCGACCGGGCCTGGGGAATGAGCATTTCTTC.

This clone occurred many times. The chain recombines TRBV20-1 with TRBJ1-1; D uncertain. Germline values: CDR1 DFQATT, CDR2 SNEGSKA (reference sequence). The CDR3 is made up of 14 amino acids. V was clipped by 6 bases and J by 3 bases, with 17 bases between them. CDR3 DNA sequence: TGCAGTGCCCCGGGCCTGAACACTCACACTGAAGCTTTCTTT. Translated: CSAPGLNTHTEAFF.

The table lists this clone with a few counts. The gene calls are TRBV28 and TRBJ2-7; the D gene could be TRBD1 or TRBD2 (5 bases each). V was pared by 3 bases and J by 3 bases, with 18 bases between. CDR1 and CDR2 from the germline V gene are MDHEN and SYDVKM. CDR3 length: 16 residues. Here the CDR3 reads CASSFRGTYVFYEQYF. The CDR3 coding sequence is TGTGCCAGCAGTTTTCGTGGGACGTATGTATTCTACGAGCAGTACTTC.